These 24 T cell receptor beta chains came from one sample sequenced in a study of blood T cell repertoires in COVID-19. Method: immunoSEQ multiplex PCR; TCRdb's copy keeps in-frame clones and lacks some. The data show more than 70,000 clones, around 90% seen once. Source material: peripheral blood. The receptors shown here come from a human donor in a cohort sampled during active COVID-19.

This clone was counted only a few times. CDR3 nucleotide sequence: TGTGCCAGCAGCTCTGACAGGGCCCTAGGTCAGCCCCAGCATTTT. Translation gives CASSSDRALGQPQHF. The chain links TRBV7-2 to TRBJ1-5; TRBD1 agrees at 7 bases. V was pared by 4 bases and J by 6 bases, with 9 bases of the junction left unmatched. Germline V lookup: CDR1 SGHTA, CDR2 FQGNSA. The CDR3 covers 15 residues.

This clone appeared once. The chain combines TRBV6-2 or TRBV6-3 with TRBJ1-3, with a possible D match to TRBD1 (5 bases). Germline V gene lookup returns CDR1 MNHEY and CDR2 SVGEGT. Trimming shortened V by 5 bases and J by 5 bases, and 13 bases separated the two germline ends. The CDR3 spans 14 residues. The CDR3 DNA follows: TGTGCCAGCAGTCCCTGGGACTTTCGAAACACCATATATTTT. The encoded protein is CASSPWDFRNTIYF.

The count of this clone is one. The chain joins TRBV5-5 to TRBJ2-5, with D perhaps TRBD2 (5 bases). The CDR3 totals 16 residues. Trimming took off 4 bases at V and 1 base at J, with 17 bases between the two ends. Germline V gives CDR1 SGHKS, CDR2 YYEKEE (reference sequence). Here the CDR3 DNA reads TGTGCCAGCAGCGGTCGGGGTGAACACTTCCAAGAGACCCAGTACTTC. Encoded protein: CASSGRGEHFQETQYF.

The V call is TRBV21-1, the J call TRBJ2-1; the DNA was not used to check the table's D call, TRBD1. TRBV21-1 is tagged as a pseudogene. The CDR3 sequence is 15 residues long. The CDR3 loop is CASSDDKSSYNEQFF. DNA for the CDR3: TGTGCCAGCAGCGACGACAAGAGCTCCTACAATGAGCAGTTCTTC.

The rearrangement uses TRBV11-3 and TRBJ1-1; TRBD1 is a possible D gene (5 bases). The CDR3 runs 13 residues. The ends were cut back, 5 bases at V and 1 base at J, with 8 bases in the middle. CDR1 SGHNT and CDR2 YENEEA come from the germline V gene. The CDR3 spells CASSQGGNTEAFF. CDR3 sequence (DNA): TGTGCCAGCAGCCAGGGAGGGAACACTGAAGCTTTCTTT.

A word on this clone: Within the sample, other DNA sequences also encode this same CDR3. This chain links TRBV6-5 with TRBJ1-4; possible D gene TRBD1, 5 bases. Germline V CDR1 and CDR2: MNHEY, SVGAGI. V was trimmed by 6 bases and J by 8 bases, leaving 16 bases between them. The CDR3 loop spans 14 amino acids. The DNA for the CDR3 is TGTGCCAGCAGCTTGGGTGGGGCATTCGAAAAACTGTTTTTT. Protein: CASSLGGAFEKLFF.

This chain joins TRBV6-2 or TRBV6-3 and TRBJ1-2; TRBD1 agrees at 9 bases. The germline V gene encodes CDR1 MNHEY and CDR2 SVGEGT. CDR3 size: 16 residues. V trimming: 4 bases; J trimming: 5 bases; junction bases outside the gene matches: 11. The chain's CDR3 is CASSLTGGAGRYGYTF. The DNA of the CDR3 is TGTGCCAGCAGTTTAACAGGGGGCGCGGGGAGATATGGCTACACCTTC.

The CDR3 protein is CASSTVGPHRNNYGYTF. DNA for the CDR3: TGTGCCAGTAGTACCGTGGGCCCCCATCGTAATAACTATGGCTACACCTTC. V is TRBV19 and J is TRBJ1-2; D not certain. The CDR3 sequence is 17 residues long. From germline, CDR1 is LNHDA and CDR2 SQIVND (reference sequence). Trimming removed 4 bases at V and 1 base at J, with 19 bases between.

The chain employs TRBV5-1 and TRBJ2-6; D is undetermined. Germline V CDR1 and CDR2: SGHRS, YFSETQ. The CDR3 sequence is 18 residues long. With 0 bases removed from V and 0 bases from J, the gap between germline ends came to 13 bases. The CDR3 coding sequence is TGCGCCAGCAGCTTGGTAGTGGTTTCGTCCTCTGGGGCCAACGTCCTGACTTTC. The encoded protein is CASSLVVVSSSGANVLTF.

The chain recombines TRBV19 with TRBJ2-3, with a possible D match to TRBD2 (6 bases). Trimming took off 6 bases at V and 6 bases at J, with 16 bases between the two ends. CDR3 length equals 14 residues. CDR1 LNHDA and CDR2 SQIVND come from the germline V gene (reference sequence). The CDR3 DNA sequence: TGTGCCAGTAGCGGACTATTTAGCTCGGATACGCAGTATTTT. Translating gives CASSGLFSSDTQYF.

The gene calls are TRBV28 and TRBJ2-7, with 7 bases matching TRBD1. Germline trimming cut 6 bases from V and 8 bases from J; bases unmatched to any gene: 7. The CDR3 is 12 amino acids. Germline CDR1 is MDHEN and CDR2 is SYDVKM. The CDR3 DNA sequence: TGTGCCAGCAGAATAAAGGGGGCCAAGCAGTACTTC. Translating gives CASRIKGAKQYF.

The V gene is TRBV4-2, the J gene TRBJ1-1; 7 bases line up with TRBD1. V lost 1 base to trimming and J lost 5 bases; unmatched junction nucleotides: 7. There are 15 residues in the CDR3. Germline CDR1 LGHNA, CDR2 YNFKEQ. CDR3 DNA sequence: TGTGCCAGCAGCCAAGTCCTTAGGGGGCGGACTGAAGCTTTCTTT. This gives the protein CASSQVLRGRTEAFF.

V is TRBV7-9 and J is TRBJ2-7; 9 bases are shared with TRBD1. V dropped 6 bases and J dropped 4; count of bases not matched to a gene: 10. CDR3 length equals 15 residues. Germline-derived CDR1 and CDR2 are SEHNR and FQNEAQ (reference sequence). The CDR3 DNA is TGTGCCAGCAGTTCCAACACGGGACAGGGTTACGAGCAGTACTTC. Protein: CASSSNTGQGYEQYF.

This rearrangement joins TRBV5-6 to TRBJ2-3, with 9 bases lining up with TRBD2. V trimming: 0 bases; J trimming: 0 bases; junction bases outside the gene matches: 8. The CDR3 spans 18 residues. Per the germline V gene, CDR1 is SGHDT and CDR2 is YYEEEE. CDR3: CASSLVESSGASTDTQYF. In nucleotides, the CDR3 is TGTGCCAGCAGCTTGGTCGAATCTAGCGGGGCTAGCACAGATACGCAGTATTTT.

This chain links TRBV12-5 with TRBJ2-3, with 7 bases identical to TRBD1. V lost 0 bases, J lost 2 bases, and 14 bases stayed unmatched. In germline, CDR1 is LGHNT, CDR2 FRNRAP. This CDR3 is built from 19 residues. CDR3 in amino acids: CASGLVGLLRDRDTDTQYF. In DNA form, the CDR3 reads TGTGCTAGTGGTTTGGTTGGACTCCTGAGGGACAGAGACACAGATACGCAGTATTTT.

The chain employs TRBV5-8 and TRBJ1-4; 10 positions agree with TRBD1. This CDR3 spans 15 amino acids. Germline CDR1 and CDR2: SGHTS and YDEGEE. With 4 bases clipped from V and 4 bases from J, the junction kept 4 bases outside the gene matches. Here the CDR3 DNA reads TGTGCCAGCAGCAGGGACAGGGGAAATAATGAAAAACTGTTTTTT. It codes for CASSRDRGNNEKLFF.

The chain has TRBV14 and TRBJ2-1; no clear D. The CDR3 length is 14 residues. Per the germline V gene, CDR1 is SGHDN and CDR2 is FVKESK. Trimming removed 8 bases at V and 0 bases at J, with 11 bases between. This CDR3 reads CASSLFSSYNEQFF. CDR3 in DNA: TGTGCCAGCTCTCTGTTTAGCTCCTACAATGAGCAGTTCTTC.

The rearrangement joins TRBV5-8 to TRBJ2-1; 7 positions agree with TRBD2. V lost 4 bases to trimming and J lost 5 bases; unmatched junction nucleotides: 12. This CDR3 is built from 16 residues. Germline CDR1 reads SGHTS; CDR2 reads YDEGEE. The CDR3 DNA reads as TGTGCCAGCAGCCGCCGTGGGGCGGGAGTCAACAATGAGCAGTTCTTC. As protein: CASSRRGAGVNNEQFF.

This clone was found once. The chain has TRBV3-1 (or the pseudogene TRBV3-2) and TRBJ2-5, with unresolved D. The CDR3 extends over 13 amino acids. Germline loops: CDR1 LGHDT, CDR2 YNNKEL (reference sequence). V lost 3 bases, J lost 7 bases, and 12 bases lay in between. CDR3 bases: TGTGCCAGCAGCCAGCTAGAGAAAGGGACCCAGTACTTC. Its protein product is CASSQLEKGTQYF.

J is TRBJ1-2 and V is TRBV24-1; 7 nucleotides match TRBD1. The CDR3 has 15 residues. Germline V gene data show CDR1 as KGHDR and CDR2 as SFDVKD. The V segment lost 0 bases and the J segment 6 bases; nucleotides outside the gene matches: 6. This chain's CDR3 is CATSDLWDSPNGYTF. The CDR3 DNA is TGTGCCACCAGTGATTTGTGGGACAGCCCCAATGGCTACACCTTC.

V gene TRBV11-1 combines with J gene TRBJ1-1; D unclear. This CDR3 is 13 amino acids long. Per germline, CDR1 SGHAT and CDR2 FQDESV (reference sequence). The V and J ends lost 1 base and 4 bases respectively, with 7 bases between them. Here the CDR3 reads CASSLESGTEAFF. CDR3 bases: TGTGCCAGCAGCTTAGAGTCGGGCACTGAAGCTTTCTTT.

The chain couples TRBV4-2 to TRBJ2-2; 10 bases map to TRBD1. CDR1 is LGHNA and CDR2 is YNFKEQ in the germline V gene. This CDR3 is built from 17 residues. Losses at the gene ends were 3 bases for V and 4 bases for J; bases not matched to a gene: 8. Written as DNA, the CDR3 is TGTGCCAGCAGCCAGGGGACAGGGGACTCGGGCACCGGGGAGCTGTTTTTT. Translation: CASSQGTGDSGTGELFF.

V and J are TRBV6-5 and TRBJ1-6; no clear D. The V gene lost 4 bases and the J gene lost 0 bases, with 7 bases spanning the gap. The length of the CDR3 is 15 residues. Per the germline V gene, CDR1 is MNHEY and CDR2 is SVGAGI. The CDR3 reads CASSFTSSYNSPLHF. The CDR3 DNA follows: TGTGCCAGCAGTTTCACGAGCTCCTATAATTCACCCCTCCACTTT.

The chain uses TRBV5-6 and TRBJ1-1; 7 positions match TRBD1. The CDR3 totals 15 residues. Trimming cost V 5 bases and J 4 bases; bases outside gene matches: 11. The V gene's germline CDR1 is SGHDT and CDR2 YYEEEE. The CDR3 bases are TGTGCCAGCAGGCCATCAGGGGGTCTTTCCACTGAAGCTTTCTTT. Encoded protein: CASRPSGGLSTEAFF.